The 8 T cell receptor beta chains reported below all come from one sample, sequenced in a study of cytomegalovirus exposure and HLA in healthy donors. A multiplex PCR was run with 60 Vbeta primers and 13 Jbeta primers. Data came from immunoSEQ multiplex PCR; TCRdb stores just in-frame clones and leaves some out. Of around 200,000 clones detected, around 83% appear once; the ten largest clones hold over 1.5%. The material sequenced was PBMCs. The receptors originated from a man aged 45-65 years in good health and CMV-seronegative.

V gene TRBV18 combines with J gene TRBJ2-1; 7 positions agree with TRBD2. CDR1 is KGHSH and CDR2 is LQKENI in the germline V gene. V gave up 6 bases and J gave up 8 bases; unmatched junction bases: 16. This CDR3 is 16 amino acids long. CDR3 in DNA: TGTGCCAGCTCTCTAGAATTAGGGACTACCTTCCATGAGCAGTTCTTC. Protein sequence: CASSLELGTTFHEQFF.

The chain recombines TRBV7-2 with TRBJ2-3, with TRBD1 identical over 8 bases. V gave up 4 bases and J gave up 4 bases; unmatched junction bases: 7. Germline V gene data show CDR1 as SGHTA and CDR2 as FQGNSA. The CDR3 runs 15 residues. The CDR3 DNA follows: TGTGCCAGCAGCTCGACAGGGGTGGTCGCAGATACGCAGTATTTT. Encoded protein: CASSSTGVVADTQYF.

The chain employs TRBV18 and TRBJ2-5, with TRBD1 identical over 8 bases. CDR1 KGHSH and CDR2 LQKENI come from the germline V gene. V was clipped by 3 bases and J by 4 bases; unmatched bases: 1. The CDR3 sequence is 13 residues long. The CDR3 loop reads CASSPDRGETQYF. DNA for the CDR3: TGTGCCAGCTCACCCGACAGGGGAGAGACCCAGTACTTC.

The chain joins TRBV28 to TRBJ1-5; 8 nucleotides match TRBD1. This CDR3 spans 17 amino acids. Trimming took 4 bases from V and 3 from J; bases not matched to a gene: 11. Germline CDR1 reads MDHEN; CDR2 reads SYDVKM. The CDR3 DNA reads TGTGCCAGCAGTTCGATCCAACGGACAGGGTTCAATCAGCCCCAGCATTTT. It is translated as CASSSIQRTGFNQPQHF.

V is TRBV7-9 and J is TRBJ1-4; 8 nucleotides align to TRBD1. The junction had 7 bases not matched to a gene; V was cut back by 5 bases and J by 5 bases. The CDR3 runs to 15 residues. Germline V gives CDR1 SEHNR, CDR2 FQNEAQ (reference sequence). The CDR3 region is CASSPPRTGNEKLFF. The CDR3 DNA is TGTGCCAGCAGCCCACCCCGGACAGGGAATGAAAAACTGTTTTTT.

The rearrangement links TRBV7-2 to TRBJ1-6, with D hard to call. V was trimmed by 3 bases and J by 3 bases, leaving 12 bases between them. The CDR3 is 16 residues long. Germline CDR1 is SGHTA and CDR2 is FQGNSA. The CDR3: CASSFEGSFYNSPLHF. The CDR3 region has the DNA TGTGCCAGCAGCTTTGAGGGCAGCTTCTATAATTCACCCCTCCACTTT.

J is TRBJ1-1 and V is TRBV27; 8 bases match TRBD1. CDR1 and CDR2 from the germline V gene are MNHEY and SMNVEV (reference sequence). With 3 bases clipped from V and 7 bases from J, the junction kept 10 bases outside the gene matches. The CDR3 is 15 residues long. The CDR3 DNA reads as TGTGCCAGCAGTTTTCTAACAAGACAGGGGCATGAAGCTTTCTTT. Translated, it gives CASSFLTRQGHEAFF.

This chain uses TRBV7-2 with TRBJ1-5; D call uncertain. V was pared by 7 bases and J by 2 bases, with 12 bases between. Germline-derived CDR1 and CDR2 are SGHTA and FQGNSA. There are 14 residues in the CDR3. CDR3 sequence (DNA): TGTGCCAGCAAAGGAGGGCTGGGCAATCAGCCCCAGCATTTT. Translating gives CASKGGLGNQPQHF.